The 4 T cell receptor beta chains below all came from one sample that was sequenced in a study of T cell repertoires in cytomegalovirus infection. The antigens of these receptors remain unknown. TCRdb redid the calling of the reads with MiXCR, one entry per CDR3 protein. The sample includes about 400,000 distinct CDR3 sequences, about 32% of them seen just once. The sequences come from cultured PBMCs, collected from culture after CMV antigen stimulation. The receptors were sampled from a human donor in good health (CMV status not recorded). Some clones in this sample may be carry-over from other donors' samples.

This clonotype showed up just a few times. The chain links TRBV20-1 to TRBJ1-4; no clear D. CDR3 length: 13 amino acids. Looked up from germline, CDR1 is DFQATT and CDR2 is SNEGSKA (reference sequence). Trimming took off 2 bases at V and 5 bases at J, with 9 bases between the two ends. Here the CDR3 reads CSARHLRNEKLFF. CDR3 in DNA: TGCAGTGCTAGACACCTAAGGAATGAAAAACTGTTTTTT.

The CDR3 DNA reads as TGTGCCAGCAGCTACTTAGCGGGAGAGGTCAATGAGCAGTTCTTC. It yields the protein CASSYLAGEVNEQFF. The rearrangement uses TRBV7-3 and TRBJ2-1; 9 bases map to TRBD2. This CDR3 is built from 15 residues. V lost 4 bases, J lost 6 bases, and 7 bases stayed unmatched. Germline lookup yields CDR1 SGHTA and CDR2 FQGTGA. The entire variable domain, with the rest obtained from reference TRBV7-3 and TRBJ2-1, is as follows: GAGVSQTPSNKVTEKGKYVELRCDPISGHTALYWYRQSLGQGPEFLIYFQGTGAADDSGLPNDRFFAVRPEGSVSTLKIQRTERGDSAVYLCASSYLAGEVNEQFFGPGTRLTVL.

This clonotype was recorded many times. A junction end diverges from the germline sequence, so it may reflect a read error. The V gene is TRBV7-2, the J gene TRBJ2-6, with D possibly TRBD2 on 6 matching bases. Germline V gene data show CDR1 as SGHTA and CDR2 as FQGNSA. The CDR3 contains 17 residues. DNA of the CDR3: TGTGCCAGCAGTTTAGAGGTCGGGGGAACTGGGGCCAACGTCCTGACTTTC. Translated, it gives CASSLEVGGTGANVLTF.

V usage is TRBV7-2 and J usage is TRBJ2-1; D remains ambiguous. The germline gives CDR1 SGHTA, CDR2 FQGNSA. Trimming stripped 5 bases from V and 6 bases from J, with 14 bases between. This CDR3 has 14 residues. CDR3 bases: TGTGCCAGCAGCCTCTCTTCGTCCCCCAATGAGCAGTTCTTC. Residues: CASSLSSSPNEQFF.